A single sample is the source of the 27 T cell receptor beta chains below, sequenced in a study of CD8 T cells in ankylosing spondylitis. TCRdb reprocessed the 5' RACE reads via MiXCR and lists one record per CDR3 protein. The table records 250,000 to 350,000 distinct CDR3 sequences, 20% of them present only once. Material: blood, either unsorted or a sorted T cell fraction (not recorded which). The receptors here all came from a female donor with ankylosing spondylitis or in good health (not recorded which).

This clonotype has just a few counts. The chain joins TRBV10-3 to TRBJ2-2; no clear D gene. Germline V gene lookup returns CDR1 ENHRY and CDR2 SYGVKD. V dropped 6 bases and J dropped 8 bases, with 7 bases sitting between them. CDR3 length: 11 residues. In DNA form, the CDR3 reads TGTGCCATCAGAGCACAGGGGGAGCTGTTTTTT. Translating it yields CAIRAQGELFF.

The chain employs TRBV7-2 and TRBJ2-1, with TRBD2 as a possible D gene (6 bases). V lost 6 bases and J lost 8, with 20 bases in between. Germline CDR1 and CDR2: SGHTA and FQGNSA. This CDR3 is built from 15 residues. The CDR3 region is CASSLSGRGFDEQFF. In DNA, the CDR3 is TGTGCCAGCAGTTTAAGCGGGCGGGGTTTCGATGAGCAGTTCTTC.

This rearrangement joins TRBV27 to TRBJ2-1; D is unclear. This CDR3 spans 16 amino acids. Trimming took off 4 bases at V and 5 bases at J, with 18 bases between the two ends. Germline CDR1 is MNHEY and CDR2 is SMNVEV (reference sequence). The CDR3 bases are TGTGCCAGCAGTTATCGGGTAACCTCCTTAAACAATGAGCAGTTCTTC. The encoded protein is CASSYRVTSLNNEQFF.

In this sample, this clonotype turned up a few times. This chain connects TRBV5-1 to TRBJ2-1, with 15 bases identical to TRBD2. This CDR3 is 17 amino acids long. Per germline, CDR1 SGHRS and CDR2 YFSETQ. With V trimmed by 4 bases and J by 6 bases, 8 bases remained unmatched. The chain's CDR3 is CASSNGLAGGPFNEQFF. The CDR3 coding sequence is TGCGCCAGCAGCAACGGACTAGCGGGAGGGCCATTCAATGAGCAGTTCTTC. Supplemented by reference TRBV5-1 and TRBJ2-1, the full variable domain reads KAGVTQTPRYLIKTRGQQVTLSCSPISGHRSVSWYQQTPGQGLQFLFEYFSETQRNKGNFPGRFSGRQFSNSRSEMNVSTLELGDSALYLCASSNGLAGGPFNEQFFGPGTRLTVL.

This clonotype appeared a few times. The V call is TRBV19, the J call TRBJ1-1; tentative D call: TRBD1 (5 bases). The germline V gene has CDR1 LNHDA and CDR2 SQIVND (reference sequence). There are 15 residues in the CDR3. Deletions cut 1 base from V and 5 bases from J, with 14 bases between. The CDR3 is CASSIVRGIGTEAFF. CDR3 bases: TGTGCCAGTAGTATAGTCCGGGGGATTGGGACTGAAGCTTTCTTT.

This clonotype came up a few times. J is TRBJ2-7 and V is TRBV12-3 or TRBV12-4, with D perhaps being TRBD1 or TRBD2 (5 bases each). V shed 3 bases and J shed 6 bases, with 18 bases lying between them. This CDR3 region has 15 residues. The CDR3 protein is CASSFWQGASGEQYF. The CDR3 bases are TGTGCCAGCAGTTTCTGGCAGGGAGCTTCTGGCGAGCAGTACTTC.

The V call is TRBV12-3 or TRBV12-4, the J call TRBJ1-1; no clear D gene. The CDR3 is made up of 13 amino acids. V lost 4 bases to trimming and J lost 0 bases, with 6 bases between them. CDR3 region: CASSSPMNTEAFF. As DNA, the CDR3 is TGTGCCAGCAGTTCCCCCATGAACACTGAAGCTTTCTTT.

The chain combines TRBV12-3 or TRBV12-4 with TRBJ2-1; 12 bases fit TRBD2. CDR3 length equals 13 residues. Trimming took 2 bases from V and 15 from J; bases not matched to a gene: 5. CDR3 in DNA: TGTGCCAGCAGTTTACTAGCGGGAGGGGGTCTGTTCTTC. It codes for CASSLLAGGGLFF.

This clonotype occurred a few times. This chain connects TRBV7-9 to TRBJ2-2, with TRBD2 matching over 14 bases. V lost 3 bases, J lost 4 bases, and 4 bases stayed unmatched. The CDR3 has 17 residues. Germline lookup yields CDR1 SEHNR and CDR2 FQNEAQ (reference sequence). The CDR3 bases are TGTGCCAGCAGCTTCGGACTAGCGGGAGGCTTCACCGGGGAGCTGTTTTTT. Residues: CASSFGLAGGFTGELFF. Full variable domain (rest looked up from reference TRBV7-9 and TRBJ2-2): DTGVSQNPRHKITKRGQNVTFRCDPISEHNRLYWYRQTLGQGPEFLTYFQNEAQLEKSRLLSDRFSAERPKGSFSTLEIQRTEQGDSAMYLCASSFGLAGGFTGELFFGEGSRLTVL.

The chain joins TRBV6-1 to TRBJ2-7; D is possibly TRBD1 or TRBD2 (6 bases each). Per the germline V gene, CDR1 is MNHNS and CDR2 is SASEGT. V lost 6 bases and J lost 2, with 11 bases in between. The CDR3 contains 13 residues. The CDR3 here is CASRGAGTYEQYF. Here the CDR3 DNA reads TGTGCCAGCAGGGGGGCGGGAACCTACGAGCAGTACTTC.

This sequence joins TRBV7-9 and TRBJ2-7, with D possibly TRBD2 on 6 matching bases. Trimming cost V 1 base and J 3 bases, with 13 bases left between them. The CDR3 sequence is 15 residues long. The germline V gene has CDR1 SEHNR and CDR2 FQNEAQ (reference sequence). CDR3 sequence reads: CASSLVVAENYEQYF. The CDR3 DNA follows: TGTGCCAGCAGCTTAGTAGTAGCGGAGAACTACGAGCAGTACTTC. Complete variable domain (other parts from reference TRBV7-9 and TRBJ2-7): DTGVSQNPRHKITKRGQNVTFRCDPISEHNRLYWYRQTLGQGPEFLTYFQNEAQLEKSRLLSDRFSAERPKGSFSTLEIQRTEQGDSAMYLCASSLVVAENYEQYFGPGTRLTVT.

CDR3 DNA: TGCAGTGCTCCAACGACCTGGGGACAAGAGACCCAGTACTTC. Residues: CSAPTTWGQETQYF. The chain recombines TRBV20-1 with TRBJ2-5; no definite D call. This CDR3 contains 14 residues. Deletions cut 5 bases from V and 2 bases from J, with 15 bases between. Germline loops: CDR1 DFQATT, CDR2 SNEGSKA (reference sequence).

The CDR3 sequence is CATSPRGVEKETQYF. CDR3 in DNA: TGTGCCACCAGCCCTAGGGGGGTCGAAAAAGAGACCCAGTACTTC. J is TRBJ2-5 and V is TRBV15; D may match TRBD1 or TRBD2 (6 bases each). Between the trimmed V and J ends, which lost 5 bases and 3 bases, there was a span of 16 bases. Germline lookup yields CDR1 LNHNV and CDR2 YYDKDF (reference sequence). The CDR3 runs to 15 residues. The full variable domain, with the rest looked up from reference TRBV15 and TRBJ2-5, is DAMVIQNPRYQVTQFGKPVTLSCSQTLNHNVMYWYQQKSSQAPKLLFHYYDKDFNNEADTPDNFQSRRPNTSFCFLDIRSPGLGDTAMYLCATSPRGVEKETQYFGPGTRLLVL.

This clonotype was counted at least ten times. In DNA, the CDR3 is TGTGCCAGCAGGGCCTATACGACAGGGGCGGCCGGGGAGCTGTTTTTT. Encoded protein: CASRAYTTGAAGELFF. The rearrangement joins TRBV12-3 or TRBV12-4 to TRBJ2-2; 8 bases map to TRBD1. The CDR3 is 16 residues long. With 6 bases clipped from V and 6 bases from J, the junction kept 12 bases outside the gene matches.

This clonotype has at least ten counts. V and J are TRBV10-3 and TRBJ2-7; a possible D gene is TRBD1 (6 bases). The CDR3 runs 13 residues. From germline, CDR1 is ENHRY and CDR2 SYGVKD. V gave up 5 bases and J gave up 5 bases, with 13 bases separating them. CDR3 coding DNA: TGTGCCATCAGTCCGGGACAAATGGACGAGCAGTACTTC. Translating it yields CAISPGQMDEQYF.

J is TRBJ2-7 and V is TRBV5-6; D perhaps matches TRBD1 (6 bases). Trimming stripped 0 bases from V and 4 bases from J, with 14 bases between. Per the germline V gene, CDR1 is SGHDT and CDR2 is YYEEEE. The CDR3 loop spans 15 amino acids. The CDR3 coding sequence is TGTGCCAGCAGCTTGGCCGGAAGGGGGAGATACGAGCAGTACTTC. It encodes CASSLAGRGRYEQYF.

This clonotype turned up a few times. The chain links TRBV12-3 or TRBV12-4 to TRBJ2-2; the D gene could be TRBD1 or TRBD2 (5 bases each). V was clipped by 7 bases and J by 6 bases, with 15 bases between them. CDR3 length: 14 amino acids. CDR3 sequence (DNA): TGTGCCAGCACTAGAGGGGCTTTAGCCGGGGAGCTGTTTTTT. Translated: CASTRGALAGELFF.

The chain couples TRBV6-2 or TRBV6-3 to TRBJ2-4, with 9 bases that match TRBD2. Germline V gene lookup returns CDR1 MNHEY and CDR2 SVGEGT. V lost 4 bases to trimming and J lost 8 bases; unmatched junction nucleotides: 12. The CDR3 is 16 amino acids. For the CDR3, the DNA is TGTGCCAGCAGTTCCCCCGTGGCGGGAGGGCGGCACATTCAGTACTTC. This encodes CASSSPVAGGRHIQYF.

This clonotype was found a few times. The chain employs TRBV10-3 and TRBJ2-1; D unresolved. This CDR3 spans 14 amino acids. V shed 0 bases and J shed 4 bases, with 7 bases lying between them. Germline CDR1 ENHRY, CDR2 SYGVKD. CDR3 nucleotide sequence: TGTGCCATCAGTGAGTCTCCAGAATACAATGAGCAGTTCTTC. As protein: CAISESPEYNEQFF.

This chain joins TRBV10-3 and TRBJ1-1; D uncertain. Germline CDR1 reads ENHRY; CDR2 reads SYGVKD. With 2 bases removed from V and 0 bases from J, the gap between germline ends came to 7 bases. The CDR3 length is 14 residues. CDR3 DNA: TGTGCCATCAGTGAGCAAGGCATGAACACTGAAGCTTTCTTT. This translates into CAISEQGMNTEAFF.

This clonotype was seen at least ten times. V is TRBV5-5 and J is TRBJ2-1; no firm D call. The V gene's germline CDR1 is SGHKS and CDR2 YYEKEE (reference sequence). V was pared by 4 bases and J by 6 bases, with 11 bases between. The CDR3 has 13 residues. The CDR3 protein is CASSPSSGNEQFF. CDR3 in DNA: TGTGCCAGCAGCCCCTCGTCGGGCAATGAGCAGTTCTTC.

This clonotype showed up many times. The chain joins TRBV9 to TRBJ2-4; 10 bases are shared with TRBD2. This CDR3 contains 14 residues. Per the germline V gene, CDR1 is SGDLS and CDR2 is YYNGEE. The trim removed 2 bases at V and 5 bases at J, leaving 1 base unmatched. The CDR3 nucleotides are TGTGCCAGCAGCGTCACTAGCGGGGAAAACATTCAGTACTTC. It encodes CASSVTSGENIQYF. Full variable domain (outside the CDR3, taken from reference TRBV9 and TRBJ2-4): DSGVTQTPKHLITATGQRVTLRCSPRSGDLSVYWYQQSLDQGLQFLIQYYNGEERAKGNILERFSAQQFPDLHSELNLSSLELGDSALYFCASSVTSGENIQYFGAGTRLSVL.

The table lists this clonotype with a few counts. V and J are TRBV27 and TRBJ1-1; possibly TRBD1 for D (5 bases). CDR1 is MNHEY and CDR2 is SMNVEV in the germline V gene (reference sequence). Trimming removed 2 bases at V and 4 bases at J, with 11 bases between. This CDR3 contains 14 residues. The CDR3 loop reads CASSLEEGSTEAFF. The CDR3 region has the DNA TGTGCCAGCAGTTTAGAGGAGGGGAGCACTGAAGCTTTCTTT.

There are many counts of this clonotype. The gene calls are TRBV12-3 or TRBV12-4 and TRBJ2-1, with 8 bases identical to TRBD2. This CDR3 region has 16 residues. The junction had 6 bases not matched to a gene; V was cut back by 5 bases and J by 0 bases. This CDR3 reads CASSMPGTSSYNEQFF. As DNA, the CDR3 is TGTGCCAGCAGTATGCCCGGGACTAGCTCCTACAATGAGCAGTTCTTC.

This clonotype came up a few times. The V and J genes are TRBV20-1 and TRBJ2-3; 9 nucleotides align to TRBD1. This CDR3 comprises 13 residues. Germline CDR1 is DFQATT and CDR2 is SNEGSKA (reference sequence). The V segment lost 6 bases and the J segment 3 bases; nucleotides outside the gene matches: 4. The CDR3, as DNA: TGCAGTGCGGCGACAGGGGGTACAGATACGCAGTATTTT. It encodes CSAATGGTDTQYF.

The V gene is TRBV28, the J gene TRBJ1-3, with D uncertain. The CDR3 has 13 amino acids. Trimming took off 8 bases at V and 0 bases at J, with 8 bases between the two ends. Germline lookup yields CDR1 MDHEN and CDR2 SYDVKM. Written as DNA, the CDR3 is TGTGCCAGCGGCCGGATCTCTGGAAACACCATATATTTT. This translates into CASGRISGNTIYF.

The chain recombines TRBV20-1 with TRBJ1-1; D might be TRBD1 (5 bases). The CDR3 extends over 13 amino acids. Trimming left V 2 bases short and J 4 bases short, with 11 bases between. Germline values: CDR1 DFQATT, CDR2 SNEGSKA (reference sequence). The CDR3 reads CSARSPGGTEAFF. The CDR3 nucleotides read TGCAGTGCTAGAAGCCCGGGGGGCACTGAAGCTTTCTTT.